This T cell receptor beta chain was observed in a study of shared clonotypes between healthy human individuals. Study-level results: Naive subsets tended to show greater estimated richness than memory subsets.

On this clone itself: The antigen is unknown.

Terminally differentiated effector memory CD45RA+ cells were excluded by CCR7 positive selection of CD45RO-negative cells. Adults of Caucasian background living in Nashville, Tennessee made up all donors. Each replicate PCR on the sorted subsets used roughly 190 ng DNA (roughly 30,000 T cell genomes). Under the authors' procedure: Filtering differed, since immunoSEQ gave only junction sequences and no quality scores. Libraries were prepared by immunoSEQ multiplex PCR; TCRdb keeps only in-frame clonotypes and omits some of them. V and J calls and clone size are as listed in that table; D and trimming were resolved from the DNA. Found here are nearly 2 million clones, approximately 95% of them singletons; the top ten hold 0.9% to 1.5%. This clonotype was sampled from a man aged 18 to 29 in good health. Sample: naive CD8+ T cells sorted from blood.

CDR3 region: CASSLGAGRDYEQYF. DNA of the CDR3: TGTGCCAGCAGCCTAGGGGCAGGCAGGGACTACGAGCAGTACTTC. The J gene is TRBJ2-7, the V gene TRBV11-2; perhaps TRBD1 as D (5 bases). Germline lookup yields CDR1 SGHAT and CDR2 FQNNGV. This CDR3 region has 15 residues. V shed 5 bases and J shed 3 bases, with 17 bases lying between them.